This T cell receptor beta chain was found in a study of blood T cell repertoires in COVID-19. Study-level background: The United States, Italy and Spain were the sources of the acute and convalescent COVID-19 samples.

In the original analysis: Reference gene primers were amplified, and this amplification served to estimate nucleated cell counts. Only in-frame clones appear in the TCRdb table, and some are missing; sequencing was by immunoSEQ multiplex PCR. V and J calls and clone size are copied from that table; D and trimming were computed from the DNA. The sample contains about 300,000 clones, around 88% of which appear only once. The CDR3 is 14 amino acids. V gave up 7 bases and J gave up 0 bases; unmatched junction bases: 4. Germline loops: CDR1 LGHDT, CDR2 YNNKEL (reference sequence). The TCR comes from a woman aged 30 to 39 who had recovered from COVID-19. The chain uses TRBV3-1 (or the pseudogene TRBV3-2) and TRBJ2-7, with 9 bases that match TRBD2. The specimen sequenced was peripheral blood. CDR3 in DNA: TGTGCCAGCAACCTAGCGGGGACCTCCTACGAGCAGTACTTC. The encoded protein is CASNLAGTSYEQYF.